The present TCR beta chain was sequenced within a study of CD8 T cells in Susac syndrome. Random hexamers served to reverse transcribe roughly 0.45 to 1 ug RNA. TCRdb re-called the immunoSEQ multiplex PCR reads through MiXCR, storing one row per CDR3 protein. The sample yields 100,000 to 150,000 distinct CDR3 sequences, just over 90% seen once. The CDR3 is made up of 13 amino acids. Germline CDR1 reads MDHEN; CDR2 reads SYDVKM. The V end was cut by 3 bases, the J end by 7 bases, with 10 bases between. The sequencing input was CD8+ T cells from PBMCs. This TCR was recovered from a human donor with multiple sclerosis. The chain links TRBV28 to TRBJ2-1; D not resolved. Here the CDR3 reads CASSLAPGNEQFF. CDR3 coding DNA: TGTGCCAGCAGTTTGGCCCCCGGTAATGAGCAGTTCTTC.